Below are 20 T cell receptor beta chains sequenced from a single sample in a study of blood T cells in healthy people across ages. Alongside a J-beta primer mix, a sample-barcoded 5' primer served in a second PCR lasting roughly 6 to 11 cycles. Each CDR3 protein gets one entry after TCRdb re-called the 5' RACE reads with MiXCR. The repertoire holds about a million distinct CDR3 sequences, with around 49% as singletons. Input material: blood. The receptor source for this set is a man aged 25-40 years in good health.

On this clonotype: At one end, the junction sequence differs from germline, possibly due to a read error. The V call is TRBV4-2, the J call TRBJ1-2; D perhaps matches TRBD1 (6 bases). Per the germline V gene, CDR1 is LGHNA and CDR2 is YNFKEQ. CDR3 size: 16 residues. The CDR3 DNA is TGTGCCAGCAGCCAAGATACTACAGGGTTTAACTATGGCCACACCTTC. Its translation is CASSQDTTGFNYGHTF.

In its sample, this clonotype was seen a few times. This chain connects TRBV7-8 to TRBJ1-1; D is undetermined. V lost 1 base to trimming and J lost 2 bases, with 11 bases between them. The germline gives CDR1 SGHVS, CDR2 FQNEAQ. CDR3 length: 15 amino acids. The CDR3 nucleotides are TGTGCCAGCAGCTTAGAGGTTAGGCTTAACACTGAAGCTTTCTTT. Its translation: CASSLEVRLNTEAFF.

The CDR3 DNA follows: TGTGCCAGCAGCTTGGGGCAGCCCCCAGATACGCAGTATTTT. Residues: CASSLGQPPDTQYF. The rearrangement links TRBV5-4 to TRBJ2-3; D remains unclear. CDR3 size: 14 residues. V gave up 0 bases and J gave up 4 bases, with 9 bases separating them. Germline V lookup: CDR1 SGHNT, CDR2 YYREEE (reference sequence).

This clonotype was seen more than once but under ten times. The V and J genes are TRBV2 and TRBJ2-7, with D perhaps assigned TRBD1 or TRBD2 (6 bases each). Germline loops: CDR1 SNHLY, CDR2 FYNNEI. V gave up 4 bases and J gave up 6 bases, with 19 bases separating them. The CDR3 totals 15 residues. The DNA for the CDR3 is TGTGCCAGCAGTGGGATGCCGGGGGCGCCTACCGAGCAGTACTTC. Its translation: CASSGMPGAPTEQYF.

This clonotype was observed a single time. The chain is built from TRBV25-1 and TRBJ2-5, with 7 bases matching TRBD1. This CDR3 comprises 16 residues. V shed 4 bases and J 2 bases; nucleotides not matched to a gene: 10. Germline V lookup: CDR1 MGHDK, CDR2 SYGVNS. In DNA form, the CDR3 reads TGTGCCAGCAGTGGCTCAGACCGGGACAGACAAGAGACCCAGTACTTC. Its translation: CASSGSDRDRQETQYF.

The chain is built from TRBV5-1 and TRBJ2-5; D uncertain. The CDR3 totals 14 residues. V was shortened by 2 bases and J by 5 bases, with 13 bases between the two germline ends. Looked up from germline, CDR1 is SGHRS and CDR2 is YFSETQ. The CDR3 reads CASSFFLIGETQYF. In nucleotides, the CDR3 is TGCGCCAGCAGCTTTTTCCTAATTGGGGAGACCCAGTACTTC. Variable domain in full (rest from reference TRBV5-1 and TRBJ2-5): KAGVTQTPRYLIKTRGQQVTLSCSPISGHRSVSWYQQTPGQGLQFLFEYFSETQRNKGNFPGRFSGRQFSNSRSEMNVSTLELGDSALYLCASSFFLIGETQYFGPGTRLLVL.

Many counts were recorded for this clonotype. The gene calls are TRBV6-6 and TRBJ1-6; 7 nucleotides agree with TRBD1. There are 16 residues in the CDR3. V was clipped by 2 bases and J by 6 bases; unmatched bases: 7. Germline lookup yields CDR1 MNHNY and CDR2 SVGAGI (reference sequence). CDR3 DNA sequence: TGTGCCAGCAGTTACCCGAAGGGACAGACTAATTCACCCCTCCACTTT. This translates into CASSYPKGQTNSPLHF.

The V call is TRBV7-3, the J call TRBJ1-2; 7 nucleotides line up with TRBD1. Looked up from germline, CDR1 is SGHTA and CDR2 is FQGTGA. Losses at the gene ends were 1 base for V and 8 bases for J; bases not matched to a gene: 4. The CDR3 contains 13 residues. The CDR3 region has the DNA TGTGCCAGCAGCTTAAGGCAGGGGGAGGGCTACACCTTC. Protein sequence: CASSLRQGEGYTF.

The sample holds a few counts of this clonotype. The rearrangement links TRBV7-2 to TRBJ2-4; D may correspond to TRBD1 or TRBD2 (5 bases each). The CDR3 covers 18 residues. Germline assignment: CDR1 SGHTA and CDR2 FQGNSA. Trimming removed 0 bases from V and 0 bases from J, with 15 bases in between. The CDR3 nucleotides are TGTGCCAGCAGCTTAGCGCTGGGGGTAGGGGTAGCCAAAAACATTCAGTACTTC. It encodes CASSLALGVGVAKNIQYF.

V and J are TRBV6-5 and TRBJ2-3; D assignment may be TRBD1 or TRBD2 (5 bases each). Germline V lookup: CDR1 MNHEY, CDR2 SVGAGI. With 7 bases removed from V and 2 bases from J, the gap between germline ends came to 13 bases. This CDR3 is 14 amino acids long. In DNA, the CDR3 is TGTGCCAGCAATCGGGACCGAATCACAGATACGCAGTATTTT. It yields the protein CASNRDRITDTQYF.

V usage is TRBV29-1 and J usage is TRBJ2-1, with 8 bases fitting TRBD2. CDR1 is SQVTM and CDR2 is ANQGSEA in the germline V gene. V shed 3 bases, J shed 7 bases, and the junction held 8 bases outside the gene matches. The CDR3 spans 14 residues. CDR3 region: CSVDGGAPGNEQFF. CDR3 coding DNA: TGCAGCGTTGACGGGGGGGCCCCGGGAAATGAGCAGTTCTTC.

Only a few counts were recorded for this clonotype. The J gene is TRBJ2-1, the V gene TRBV4-3; TRBD2 matches 11 bases. The V segment lost 3 bases and the J segment 3 bases; nucleotides outside the gene matches: 4. CDR1 is LGHNA and CDR2 is YSLEER in the germline V gene. The CDR3 sequence is 16 residues long. The DNA for the CDR3 is TGCGCCAGCAGCCAGCAGACTAGCGGGATCTACAATGAGCAGTTCTTC. Translation: CASSQQTSGIYNEQFF.

The V and J genes are TRBV6-1 and TRBJ2-1; 7 bases map to TRBD1. The CDR3 sequence is 15 residues long. V dropped 3 bases and J dropped 2; count of bases not matched to a gene: 4. Per the germline V gene, CDR1 is MNHNS and CDR2 is SASEGT. CDR3 region: CASSDSGTAYNEQFF. The DNA for the CDR3 is TGTGCCAGCAGTGACTCAGGGACAGCCTACAATGAGCAGTTCTTC.

The genes are TRBV9 and TRBJ2-2; D might be TRBD2 (6 bases). The length of the CDR3 is 16 residues. The V end was cut by 0 bases, the J end by 1 base, with 10 bases between. Per germline, CDR1 SGDLS and CDR2 YYNGEE. The DNA for the CDR3 is TGTGCCAGCAGCGTAGACGGGGGAAAGAACACCGGGGAGCTGTTTTTT. Residues: CASSVDGGKNTGELFF.

This clonotype was counted only a few times. The chain employs TRBV2 and TRBJ2-1; no clear D. Germline CDR1 and CDR2: SNHLY and FYNNEI. CDR3 length: 12 amino acids. Trimming left V 6 bases short and J 10 bases short, with 13 bases between. The CDR3 protein is CASRPGRSEQFF. CDR3 bases: TGTGCCAGCAGGCCTGGAAGGAGCGAGCAGTTCTTC.

V gene TRBV11-3 combines with J gene TRBJ2-1; 8 positions match TRBD1. The trim removed 8 bases at V and 9 bases at J, leaving 12 bases unmatched. Looked up from germline, CDR1 is SGHNT and CDR2 is YENEEA. The CDR3 is made up of 14 amino acids. This chain's CDR3 is CASQNGQGTSEQFF. The CDR3 nucleotides are TGTGCCAGCCAGAATGGACAGGGAACAAGTGAGCAGTTCTTC.

This clonotype was seen only a few times. The CDR3 DNA reads TGTGCCAGCAGCCAAGGGGGGCTGATGAACACTGAAGCTTTCTTT. Its translation: CASSQGGLMNTEAFF. The J gene is TRBJ1-1, the V gene TRBV14; tentative D call: TRBD1 (6 bases). Germline V CDR1 and CDR2: SGHDN, FVKESK. V dropped 1 base and J dropped 0 bases, with 9 bases sitting between them. This CDR3 contains 15 residues. The full variable domain, rest sourced from reference TRBV14 and TRBJ1-1, is EAGVTQFPSHSVIEKGQTVTLRCDPISGHDNLYWYRRVMGKEIKFLLHFVKESKQDESGMPNNRFLAERTGGTYSTLKVQPAELEDSGVYFCASSQGGLMNTEAFFGQGTRLTVV.

The sample holds a few counts of this clonotype. The chain has TRBV7-2 and TRBJ2-7, with D possibly TRBD1 on 6 matching bases. CDR3 length equals 15 residues. V lost 6 bases, J lost 4 bases, and 19 bases lay in between. The germline V gene encodes CDR1 SGHTA and CDR2 FQGNSA. The CDR3 sequence: CASRFTPGQGYEQYF. In DNA, the CDR3 is TGTGCCAGCAGATTCACCCCGGGACAAGGATACGAGCAGTACTTC. The whole variable domain, filled in from reference TRBV7-2 and TRBJ2-7, reads GAGVSQSPSNKVTEKGKDVELRCDPISGHTALYWYRQSLGQGLEFLIYFQGNSAPDKSGLPSDRFSAERTGGSVSTLTIQRTQQEDSAVYLCASRFTPGQGYEQYFGPGTRLTVT.

The V call is TRBV30, the J call TRBJ2-1; 11 bases agree with TRBD2. The CDR3 is made up of 16 amino acids. The germline gives CDR1 GTSNPN, CDR2 SVGIG (reference sequence). Germline trimming cut 3 bases from V and 0 bases from J; bases unmatched to any gene: 4. CDR3 DNA: TGTGCCTGGAGCGCCGGACTAGCGGGCTCCTACAATGAGCAGTTCTTC. Translation gives CAWSAGLAGSYNEQFF. The full variable domain, its missing parts supplied by reference TRBV30 and TRBJ2-1, is SQTIHQWPATLVQPVGSPLSLECTVEGTSNPNLYWYRQAAGRGLQLLFYSVGIGQISSEVPQNLSASRPQDRQFILSSKKLLLSDSGFYLCAWSAGLAGSYNEQFFGPGTRLTVL.

This clonotype was seen a handful of times. This chain joins TRBV7-9 and TRBJ2-7; D remains unclear. The germline gives CDR1 SEHNR, CDR2 FQNEAQ (reference sequence). The CDR3 spans 14 residues. Trimming removed 1 base at V and 6 bases at J, with 13 bases between. CDR3 nucleotide sequence: TGTGCCAGCAGCTTAGTTGGACCTCAGCCCGAGCAGTACTTC. This codes for CASSLVGPQPEQYF.